These 25 T cell receptor beta chains were all obtained from the same sample, sequenced in a study of CD8+CD57+ T cells in acquired aplastic anemia. Genomic DNA, serving as template, underwent TCR beta VDJ and CDR3 profiling. MiXCR was run by TCRdb on the reads, yielding one entry per CDR3 protein. The profile shows roughly 130,000 distinct CDR3 sequences, around 48% of them singletons. Sequencing used sorted CD4+, CD8+, or CD8+CD57+ T cells (not recorded which) from PBMCs. The receptors originated from a human donor in good health, serving as a control.

V is TRBV4-2 and J is TRBJ2-7; 10 bases are a match to TRBD1. This CDR3 has 15 amino acids. Trimming at V came to 5 bases and at J to 3 bases, leaving 7 bases not matched to a gene. Germline assignment: CDR1 LGHNA and CDR2 YNFKEQ. The CDR3 protein is CASSLSGQGLYEQYF. CDR3 DNA sequence: TGTGCCAGCAGCTTGTCGGGACAGGGGCTCTACGAGCAGTACTTC.

This clonotype was seen once. The V call is TRBV5-1, the J call TRBJ1-2; 9 bases match TRBD1. Germline assignment: CDR1 SGHRS and CDR2 YFSETQ. This CDR3 spans 14 amino acids. V shed 2 bases and J 5 bases; nucleotides not matched to a gene: 4. In nucleotides, the CDR3 is TGCGCCAGCAGCTTCGGGACAGGGATGTATGGCTACACCTTC. Protein product: CASSFGTGMYGYTF.

This clonotype occurred many times. The V gene is TRBV6-5, the J gene TRBJ2-7; 9 nucleotides match TRBD1. The CDR3 is 15 residues long. V was pared by 4 bases and J by 3 bases, with 7 bases of the junction left unmatched. The germline gives CDR1 MNHEY, CDR2 SVGAGI. The CDR3 sequence is CASSSTGTGHYEQYF. The CDR3 region has the DNA TGTGCCAGCAGTTCGACCGGGACAGGGCACTACGAGCAGTACTTC.

Remarks on this clonotype: The junction departs from the called germline gene at one end, perhaps through a read error. This chain connects TRBV13 to TRBJ1-2, with D possibly TRBD1 on 6 matching bases. CDR3 length equals 12 residues. Germline V lookup: CDR1 PRHDT, CDR2 FYEKMQ (reference sequence). CDR3 amino acids: CASSGTSPGYTF. CDR3 nucleotides: TGCGCCAGCAGCGGGACATCGCCTGGCTACACCTTC.

The chain recombines TRBV15 with TRBJ1-1; D gene uncertain. Trimming took off 1 base at V and 2 bases at J, with 5 bases between the two ends. This CDR3 is built from 13 residues. Germline assignment: CDR1 LNHNV and CDR2 YYDKDF (reference sequence). The chain's CDR3 is CATSRVPNTEAFF. The CDR3 coding sequence is TGTGCCACCAGCAGAGTGCCCAACACTGAAGCTTTCTTT.

Comment on this clonotype: Because the CDR3 is missing its conserved closing phenylalanine or tryptophan, this is likely a read error. The rearrangement links TRBV20-1 to TRBJ1-1, with 8 bases identical to TRBD1. The CDR3 is made up of 11 amino acids. J lost 10 bases, V lost 3 bases, and 4 bases had no gene match. The germline gives CDR1 DFQATT, CDR2 SNEGSKA (reference sequence). Here the CDR3 reads CSARDRVGAFS. The CDR3, as DNA: TGCAGTGCTAGGGACAGGGTAGGAGCTTTCTCT.

For this clonotype: A much larger clone is a single base away; this may be a read error. The rearrangement links TRBV24-1 to TRBJ1-1; D perhaps matches TRBD1 (6 bases). This CDR3 spans 13 amino acids. The V and J ends lost 6 bases and 5 bases respectively, with 12 bases between them. The V gene's germline CDR1 is KGHDR and CDR2 SFDVKD. CDR3 protein: CATSSGTMTEAFF. The CDR3, as DNA: TGTGCCACCAGTTCAGGGACAATGACTGAAGCTTTCTTT.

The chain uses TRBV5-5 and TRBJ2-1; a possible D gene is TRBD2 (5 bases). The CDR3 has 13 amino acids. Germline CDR1 reads SGHKS; CDR2 reads YYEKEE (reference sequence). Deletions cut 6 bases from V and 10 bases from J, with 17 bases between. The CDR3 here is CASNPSGGKEQFF. The CDR3 region has the DNA TGTGCCAGCAACCCGTCCGGAGGAAAAGAGCAGTTCTTC.

This clonotype has ten or more counts. The chain combines TRBV19 with TRBJ2-3; the match to TRBD1 covers 8 bases. Germline V gives CDR1 LNHDA, CDR2 SQIVND (reference sequence). J was trimmed by 2 bases and V by 4 bases; bases with no gene match: 8. This CDR3 is built from 16 residues. The CDR3 sequence is CASSKRQGRTTDTQYF. The DNA of the CDR3 is TGTGCCAGTAGTAAACGACAGGGGAGGACCACAGATACGCAGTATTTT.

There are many counts of this clonotype. The V gene is TRBV20-1, the J gene TRBJ1-6; 7 positions agree with TRBD1. Germline CDR1 DFQATT, CDR2 SNEGSKA (reference sequence). V gave up 1 base and J gave up 4 bases; unmatched junction bases: 1. This CDR3 is 14 amino acids long. CDR3 protein: CSARGTGYNSPLHF. The CDR3, as DNA: TGCAGTGCTAGAGGGACAGGATATAATTCACCCCTCCACTTT.

This clonotype was seen repeatedly, ten times or more. The chain combines TRBV7-2 with TRBJ2-2; 11 bases are a match to TRBD2. Losses at the gene ends were 3 bases for V and 6 bases for J; bases not matched to a gene: 6. CDR1 is SGHTA and CDR2 is FQGNSA in the germline V gene. The CDR3 sequence is 16 residues long. This CDR3 reads CASSFSGGAGSGELFF. The CDR3 DNA sequence: TGTGCCAGCAGCTTTAGCGGGGGGGCCGGATCCGGGGAGCTGTTTTTT.

V usage is TRBV19 and J usage is TRBJ1-5, with D unresolved. V lost 4 bases to trimming and J lost 2 bases, with 12 bases between them. The CDR3 contains 15 residues. CDR1 and CDR2 from the germline V gene are LNHDA and SQIVND (reference sequence). Written as DNA, the CDR3 is TGTGCCAGTAGTAGAGTACGCCAGGGCAATCAGCCCCAGCATTTT. This encodes CASSRVRQGNQPQHF.

This clonotype was counted at least ten times. The rearrangement joins TRBV4-1 to TRBJ1-4; perhaps TRBD1 as D (5 bases). Trimming stripped 4 bases from V and 7 bases from J, with 19 bases between. Germline assignment: CDR1 MGHRA and CDR2 YSYEKL. The CDR3 runs to 16 residues. This CDR3 is CASSREGSRRGEKLFF. The DNA of the CDR3 is TGCGCCAGCAGCCGAGAAGGGTCCAGGAGGGGTGAAAAACTGTTTTTT.

The V and J genes are TRBV4-1 and TRBJ1-1; 11 nucleotides match TRBD1. There are 15 residues in the CDR3. V shed 1 base and J 8 bases; nucleotides not matched to a gene: 6. The germline gives CDR1 MGHRA, CDR2 YSYEKL. The CDR3 DNA reads TGCGCCAGCAGCCAAGCCGGACAGGGGGCCTGGGAAGCTTTCTTT. It codes for CASSQAGQGAWEAFF.

The V and J genes are TRBV13 and TRBJ1-2; 7 nucleotides agree with TRBD1. V was pared by 7 bases and J by 8 bases, with 7 bases of the junction left unmatched. CDR1 is PRHDT and CDR2 is FYEKMQ in the germline V gene (reference sequence). This CDR3 region has 12 residues. CDR3 sequence (DNA): TGTGCCAGCACCGACAGGGTCGAAGGCTACACCTTC. Translation gives CASTDRVEGYTF.

This chain uses TRBV24-1 with TRBJ2-1; 11 bases are a match to TRBD2. The ends lost 3 bases at V and 8 bases at J; junction bases unmatched: 5. CDR3 length: 15 residues. From germline, CDR1 is KGHDR and CDR2 SFDVKD. The CDR3 reads CATSDTTSGIYEQFF. CDR3 DNA: TGTGCCACCAGTGATACGACTAGCGGGATCTATGAGCAGTTCTTC.

CDR3 region: CASSFPGLAGYEQFF. As DNA, the CDR3 is TGTGCCAGCAGCTTTCCGGGACTAGCGGGGTATGAGCAGTTCTTC. V is TRBV11-2 and J is TRBJ2-1, with 13 bases that match TRBD2. V lost 3 bases, J lost 8 bases, and 4 bases stayed unmatched. Per the germline V gene, CDR1 is SGHAT and CDR2 is FQNNGV. CDR3 length: 15 amino acids.

This clonotype was counted at least ten times. The V gene is TRBV7-2, the J gene TRBJ1-4, with 11 bases that match TRBD1. Per the germline V gene, CDR1 is SGHTA and CDR2 is FQGNSA. The CDR3 spans 17 residues. V shed 2 bases, J shed 5 bases, and the junction held 7 bases outside the gene matches. The CDR3 nucleotides are TGTGCCAGCAGCTTATTGGGACAGGGGGTGAAGAATGAAAAACTGTTTTTT. Its protein is CASSLLGQGVKNEKLFF. Supplemented by reference TRBV7-2 and TRBJ1-4, the full variable domain reads GAGVSQSPSNKVTEKGKDVELRCDPISGHTALYWYRQSLGQGLEFLIYFQGNSAPDKSGLPSDRFSAERTGGSVSTLTIQRTQQEDSAVYLCASSLLGQGVKNEKLFFGSGTQLSVL.

CDR3 nucleotides: TGCAGCGTTGAAGATCAGAGCGGGAGCATCTATGAGCAGTTCTTC. It translates to CSVEDQSGSIYEQFF. The rearrangement joins TRBV29-1 to TRBJ2-1, with TRBD2 matching 8 bases. The CDR3 is 15 residues long. J gave up 8 bases and V 0 bases, and 9 bases lay outside the gene matches. Germline assignment: CDR1 SQVTM and CDR2 ANQGSEA.

This clonotype showed up many times. The V call is TRBV7-8, the J call TRBJ1-1; 9 bases agree with TRBD1. J was trimmed by 5 bases and V by 4 bases; bases with no gene match: 8. The CDR3 is 15 residues long. Germline V lookup: CDR1 SGHVS, CDR2 FQNEAQ. The CDR3 region has the DNA TGTGCCAGCAGCTCGCTACAGGGGGCGCGGACTGAAGCTTTCTTT. This translates into CASSSLQGARTEAFF.

This clonotype was recorded many times. The CDR3 loop reads CASTSRQGPYEQYF. The CDR3 DNA reads as TGTGCCAGCACCTCCCGGCAGGGACCCTACGAGCAGTACTTC. The gene calls are TRBV5-5 and TRBJ2-7; perhaps D is TRBD1 or TRBD2 (5 bases each). The V end lost 6 bases, the J end lost 2 bases, and 15 bases lay between the germline ends. The germline gives CDR1 SGHKS, CDR2 YYEKEE (reference sequence). This CDR3 has 14 amino acids.

Ten or more counts support this clonotype. V and J are TRBV4-1 and TRBJ2-7; TRBD1 aligns across 8 bases. The CDR3 consists of 16 residues. With V trimmed by 0 bases and J by 7 bases, 11 bases remained unmatched. Germline CDR1 reads MGHRA; CDR2 reads YSYEKL. CDR3 protein: CASSQDRTGRTGEQYF. DNA for the CDR3: TGCGCCAGCAGCCAAGATAGAACAGGAAGGACAGGGGAGCAGTACTTC.

This chain uses TRBV20-1 with TRBJ1-5; TRBD1 agrees at 9 bases. Germline CDR1 DFQATT, CDR2 SNEGSKA (reference sequence). This CDR3 has 14 residues. Trimming removed 3 bases from V and 5 bases from J; junction bases left unmatched: 5. CDR3 nucleotides: TGCAGTGCTAGGGACAGGGGTGTGGATCAGCCCCAGCATTTT. Translation gives CSARDRGVDQPQHF.

The chain employs TRBV2 and TRBJ2-1; TRBD1 matches at 9 bases. Germline V gene sequence: CDR1 SNHLY, CDR2 FYNNEI. With V trimmed by 6 bases and J by 4 bases, 10 bases remained unmatched. There are 16 residues in the CDR3. The CDR3 DNA reads TGTGCCAGCAGACCCCTCACCGGGACAGGGTACAATGAGCAGTTCTTC. The encoded protein is CASRPLTGTGYNEQFF.

This clonotype showed up many times. V and J are TRBV3-1 and TRBJ2-2; unclear D gene. Between the trimmed V and J ends, which lost 0 bases and 11 bases, there was a span of 10 bases. The CDR3 covers 13 residues. Looked up from germline, CDR1 is LGHDT and CDR2 is YNNKEL (reference sequence). The CDR3 reads CASSQDLGRELFF. In DNA form, the CDR3 reads TGTGCCAGCAGCCAAGACCTTGGTCGCGAGCTGTTTTTT.